A selection of T cell receptor beta chains follows, all from one sample in a study of T cell repertoires in cytomegalovirus infection. One entry per CDR3 protein results from TCRdb running MiXCR on the reads. The sample carries fewer than 550,000 distinct CDR3 sequences, under 40% recorded once. The specimen sequenced was PBMCs. The source of these receptors is a human donor in good health (CMV status not recorded). Some clones in this sample may be carry-over from other donors' samples. Both conserved end residues are part of each CDR3. Fields, in order: D gene, J gene, V gene, clone size, CDR3 DNA, CDR3 protein. The D gene is left open where the match is weak. The size of a clone is reported for some rows only, either as once, few or many, or as a class for expanded clones.

. | TRBJ1-1 | TRBV7-8 | many | TGTGCCAGCAGCTTGGCCCGGGCGCGGCGGTCCACTGAAGCTTTCTTT | CASSLARARRSTEAFF
. | TRBJ2-3 | TRBV24-1 | . | TGTGCCACCAGTGACCCCGCCGCAGCTGGAGATACGCAGTATTTT | CATSDPAAAGDTQYF
. | TRBJ2-5 | TRBV6-5 | . | TGTGCCAGCAGTTACTCCCGGGACTCCCAAGAGACCCAGTACTTC | CASSYSRDSQETQYF
TRBD1 | TRBJ2-4 | TRBV12-3/TRBV12-4 | few | TGTGCCAGCAGTGGGCAGGGGGTCAAAAACATTCAGTACTTC | CASSGQGVKNIQYF
. | TRBJ1-2 | TRBV29-1 | . | TGCAGCGCCTCGTCGGGGACGGGAGGCTACACCTTC | CSASSGTGGYTF
. | TRBJ2-2 | TRBV12-3/TRBV12-4 | many | TGTGCCAGCAGCCCCAGACAGGCCCAGAACACCGGGGAGCTGTTTTTT | CASSPRQAQNTGELFF
. | TRBJ1-5 | TRBV11-2 | few | TGTGCCAGCAGCTCAGGGGAAAGCAATCAGCCCCAGCATTTT | CASSSGESNQPQHF
TRBD2 | TRBJ2-1 | TRBV7-8 | . | TGTGCCAGCAGCTTAGCGTACGCTAGCGGGGGGCTAAGCTCCTACAATGAGCAGTTCTTC | CASSLAYASGGLSSYNEQFF
. | TRBJ2-2 | TRBV9 | few | TGTGCCAGCAGCGTAGGGGGGGTAGTCGCGTCCCCGCGGACCGGGGAGCTGTTTTTT | CASSVGGVVASPRTGELFF
TRBD1 | TRBJ2-7 | TRBV25-1 | . | TGTGCCAGCAGTGATCCGGGACAGGGCTACGAGCAGTACTTC | CASSDPGQGYEQYF
. | TRBJ1-5 | TRBV7-9 | . | TGTGCCAGCAGCGAGCGAGGGGTCAATCAGCCCCAGCATTTT | CASSERGVNQPQHF
. | TRBJ2-3 | TRBV2 | few | TGTGCCAGCAGTGAAGTTCAGGGAGTCACAGATACGCAGTATTTT | CASSEVQGVTDTQYF
. | TRBJ1-5 | TRBV29-1 | few | TGCAGCGTTGAATACGGCCTCAATCAGCCCCAGCATTTT | CSVEYGLNQPQHF
TRBD1 | TRBJ2-1 | TRBV20-1 | few | TGCAGTGCTAAAGACACAGGGGATGAGCAGTTCTTC | CSAKDTGDEQFF
TRBD1 | TRBJ2-2 | TRBV19 | few | TGTGCCAGTAGCGAGGGGGCAGGGGCCGGGGAGCTGTTTTTT | CASSEGAGAGELFF
. | TRBJ2-1 | TRBV6-5 | . | TGTGCCAGCTTTTTACAGGCTTACAATGAGCAGTTCTTC | CASFLQAYNEQFF
. | TRBJ2-7 | TRBV7-9 | . | TGTGCCAGCAGCCCTCGACAGCCCTACGAGCAGTACTTC | CASSPRQPYEQYF
TRBD1 | TRBJ1-4 | TRBV28 | few | TGTGCCAGCAGTTCAGACCGGGACAGGGATTGGGAAAAACTGTTTTTT | CASSSDRDRDWEKLFF
TRBD1 | TRBJ2-7 | TRBV27 | few | TGTGCCAGCAGTTTAAACAGGGGGGACGCCGAGCAGTACTTC | CASSLNRGDAEQYF
TRBD1 | TRBJ2-1 | TRBV20-1 | . | TGCAGTGCTAGTGCCGCGACAGGGCGTTTGGGCCATGAGCAGTTCTTC | CSASAATGRLGHEQFF
. | TRBJ2-1 | TRBV3-1 | . | TGTGCCAGCAGTCGTACTGAGGGTGAGCAGTTCTTC | CASSRTEGEQFF
TRBD1 | TRBJ2-7 | TRBV12-3/TRBV12-4 | few | TGTGCCAGCAGGGGACAGTTGAGCTCCTACGAGCAGTACTTC | CASRGQLSSYEQYF
TRBD2 | TRBJ2-7 | TRBV28 | . | TGTGCCAGCATCCCTAGCGGGTCGGGATACGAGCAGTACTTC | CASIPSGSGYEQYF
. | TRBJ1-4 | TRBV2 | few | TGTGCCAGCAGTGAAGTGACTCGATCCTTCGGGGCAACTAATGAAAAACTGTTTTTT | CASSEVTRSFGATNEKLFF
. | TRBJ1-1 | TRBV5-1 | . | TGCGCCAGCAGCTTGTCGTCGGCAGGGAACACTGAAGCTTTCTTT | CASSLSSAGNTEAFF
. | TRBJ1-4 | TRBV7-6 | . | TGTGCCAGCAGCCACCCCAACAAGGGCAGAGTTAATGAAAAACTGTTTTTT | CASSHPNKGRVNEKLFF
. | TRBJ2-1 | TRBV19 | few | TGTGCCAGTAGTATAGTGACGGGGGCCGACAATGAGCAGTTCTTC | CASSIVTGADNEQFF
. | TRBJ2-3 | TRBV7-9 | few | TGTGCCAGCAGCTTAGGGACGACAGATACGCAGTATTTT | CASSLGTTDTQYF
TRBD2 | TRBJ2-3 | TRBV7-2 | . | TGTGCCATAAGTCAAGCGGGGGGGGCAGATACGCAGTATTTT | CAISQAGGADTQYF
. | TRBJ1-1 | TRBV7-6 | . | TGTGCCAGCAGCTCATCCTCACGCAGTGCTGAAGCTTTCTTT | CASSSSSRSAEAFF
TRBD1 | TRBJ2-7 | TRBV2 | few | TGTGCCAGCAGCGTCGGACAGGGGGTAACGGGCGAGCAGTACTTC | CASSVGQGVTGEQYF
. | TRBJ2-7 | TRBV7-2 | . | TGTGCCAGCAGTTCTACCATAAGGGCAGAGCAGTACTTC | CASSSTIRAEQYF
. | TRBJ1-5 | TRBV7-8 | many | TGTGCCAGCAGCTTACGGTCCGCTGGCATTGACAATCAGCCCCAGCATTTT | CASSLRSAGIDNQPQHF
. | TRBJ1-1 | TRBV7-6 | . | TGTGCCAGCAGCTCTCCCGGGACCGATCAAATGAACACTGAAGCTTTCTTT | CASSSPGTDQMNTEAFF
. | TRBJ1-4 | TRBV6-5 | . | TGTGCCAGCAGTTACTTTCCTAGGATAGGGGAAAAACTGTTTTTT | CASSYFPRIGEKLFF
. | TRBJ2-2 | TRBV2 | many | TGTGCCAGCAGGGGGGTCGGGGAGCTGTTTTTT | CASRGVGELFF
. | TRBJ1-5 | TRBV6-6 | few | TGTGCCAGCAGCCCAGACCTTTTCAATCAGCCCCAGCATTTT | CASSPDLFNQPQHF
. | TRBJ1-5 | TRBV11-2 | . | TGTGCCAGCAGCGAGTGGGGCAATCAGCCCCAGCATTTT | CASSEWGNQPQHF
. | TRBJ2-7 | TRBV27 | few | TGTGCCAGCAGTTTTAGCCCGCGATCCTACGAGCAGTACTTC | CASSFSPRSYEQYF
TRBD2 | TRBJ2-3 | TRBV18 | few | TGTGCCAGCTCACGGAGCGGGGGGCATGGCACAGATACGCAGTATTTT | CASSRSGGHGTDTQYF
. | TRBJ1-1 | TRBV9 | . | TGTGCCAGCAGCGGAAGCTCGACGGCAATGGAAGCTTTCTTT | CASSGSSTAMEAFF
. | TRBJ2-5 | TRBV4-2 | . | TGTGCCAGCAGCCAAGGGCGGGACCACCCACCGGGTGAGACCCAGTACTTC | CASSQGRDHPPGETQYF